This T cell receptor (beta chain) was recovered during a study of cytomegalovirus exposure and HLA in healthy donors. Study-level background: The approximately 120 validation repertoires were reported in a later analysis to have been generated on the same platform as the roughly 670 first-cohort repertoires.

From germline, CDR1 is LNHDA and CDR2 SQIVND (reference sequence). With 1 base removed from V and 3 bases from J, the gap between germline ends came to 12 bases. There are 16 residues in the CDR3. Assay used: immunoSEQ multiplex PCR; TCRdb lists only in-frame clones, some missing. The sample comprises about 310,000 clones, approximately 85% of which are singletons, and around 1% rests with the top ten. Specimen: PBMCs. The TCR was taken from a man aged 25-45 years in good health and CMV-seronegative. V and J are TRBV19 and TRBJ2-2, with D perhaps matching TRBD1 (6 bases). The CDR3 DNA follows: TGTGCCAGTAGTATAGTGTCCAGGGGTCACACCGGGGAGCTGTTTTTT. Protein sequence: CASSIVSRGHTGELFF.